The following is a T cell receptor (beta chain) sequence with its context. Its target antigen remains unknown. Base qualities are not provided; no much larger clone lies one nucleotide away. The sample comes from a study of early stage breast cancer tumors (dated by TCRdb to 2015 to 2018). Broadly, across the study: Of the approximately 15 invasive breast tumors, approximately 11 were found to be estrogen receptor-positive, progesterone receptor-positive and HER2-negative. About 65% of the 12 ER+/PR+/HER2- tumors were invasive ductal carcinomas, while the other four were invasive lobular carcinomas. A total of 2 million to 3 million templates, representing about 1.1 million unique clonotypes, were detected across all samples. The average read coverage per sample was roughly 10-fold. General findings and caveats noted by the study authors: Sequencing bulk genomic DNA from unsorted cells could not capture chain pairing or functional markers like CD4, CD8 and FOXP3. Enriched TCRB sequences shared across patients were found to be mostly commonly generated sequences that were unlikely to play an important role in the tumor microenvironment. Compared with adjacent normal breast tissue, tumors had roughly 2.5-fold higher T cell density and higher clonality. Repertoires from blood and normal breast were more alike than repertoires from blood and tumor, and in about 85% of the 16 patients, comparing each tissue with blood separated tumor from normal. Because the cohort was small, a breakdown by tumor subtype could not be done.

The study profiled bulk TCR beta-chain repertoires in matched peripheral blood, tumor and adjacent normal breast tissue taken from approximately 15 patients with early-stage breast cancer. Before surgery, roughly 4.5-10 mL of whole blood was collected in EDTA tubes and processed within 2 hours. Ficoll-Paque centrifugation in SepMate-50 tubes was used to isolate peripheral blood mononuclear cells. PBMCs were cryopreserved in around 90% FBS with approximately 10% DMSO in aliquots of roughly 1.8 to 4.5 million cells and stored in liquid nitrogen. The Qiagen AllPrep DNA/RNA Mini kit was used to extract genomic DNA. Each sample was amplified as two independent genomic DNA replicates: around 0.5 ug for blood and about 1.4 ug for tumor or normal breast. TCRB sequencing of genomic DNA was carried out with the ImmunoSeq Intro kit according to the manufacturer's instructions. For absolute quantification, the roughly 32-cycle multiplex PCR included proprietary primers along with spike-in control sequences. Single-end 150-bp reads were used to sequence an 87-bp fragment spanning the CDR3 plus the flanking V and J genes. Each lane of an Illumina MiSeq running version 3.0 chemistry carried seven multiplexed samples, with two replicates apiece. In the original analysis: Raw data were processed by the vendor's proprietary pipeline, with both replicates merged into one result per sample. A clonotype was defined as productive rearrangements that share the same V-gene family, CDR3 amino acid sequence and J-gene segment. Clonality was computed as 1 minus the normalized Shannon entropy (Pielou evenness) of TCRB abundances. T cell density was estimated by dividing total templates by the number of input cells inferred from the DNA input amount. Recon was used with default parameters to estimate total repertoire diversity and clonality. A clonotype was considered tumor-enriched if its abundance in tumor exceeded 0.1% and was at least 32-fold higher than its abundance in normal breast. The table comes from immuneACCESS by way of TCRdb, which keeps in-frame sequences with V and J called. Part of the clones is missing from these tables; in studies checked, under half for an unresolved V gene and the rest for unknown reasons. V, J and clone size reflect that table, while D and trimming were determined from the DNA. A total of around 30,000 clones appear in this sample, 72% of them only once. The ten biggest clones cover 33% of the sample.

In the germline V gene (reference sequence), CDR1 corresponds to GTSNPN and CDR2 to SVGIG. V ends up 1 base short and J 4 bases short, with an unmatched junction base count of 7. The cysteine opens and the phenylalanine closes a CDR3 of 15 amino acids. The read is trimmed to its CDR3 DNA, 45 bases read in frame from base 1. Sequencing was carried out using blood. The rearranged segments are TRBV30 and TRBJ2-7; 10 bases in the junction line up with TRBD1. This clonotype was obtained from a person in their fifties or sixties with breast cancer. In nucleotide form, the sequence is TGTGCCTGGAGTGATCCGGGACAGGGGCGATACGAGCAGTACTTC. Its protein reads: CAWSDPGQGRYEQYF.